The clone carrying this T cell receptor beta chain was seen only a few times. The sample belongs to a study of regulatory dendritic cells for organ transplantation. Clones were sequenced by immunoSEQ multiplex PCR, and TCRdb holds only the in-frame ones, with some missing. The sample yields 8,500 to 13,000 clones, 72% seen once. This CDR3 comprises 15 residues. V shed 1 base and J shed 7 bases, with 14 bases lying between them. Germline values: CDR1 MNHNS, CDR2 SASEGT. The sample consisted of memory CD8+ T cells from blood. Subset meaning: CD45RO+ memory T cells. The TCR originated in a human donor in good health. The rearrangement uses TRBV6-1 and TRBJ1-5; D possibly corresponds to TRBD1 (5 bases). The CDR3 loop reads CASSEEGRGGQPQHF. The CDR3 bases are TGTGCCAGCAGTGAAGAGGGAAGGGGAGGACAGCCCCAGCATTTT.